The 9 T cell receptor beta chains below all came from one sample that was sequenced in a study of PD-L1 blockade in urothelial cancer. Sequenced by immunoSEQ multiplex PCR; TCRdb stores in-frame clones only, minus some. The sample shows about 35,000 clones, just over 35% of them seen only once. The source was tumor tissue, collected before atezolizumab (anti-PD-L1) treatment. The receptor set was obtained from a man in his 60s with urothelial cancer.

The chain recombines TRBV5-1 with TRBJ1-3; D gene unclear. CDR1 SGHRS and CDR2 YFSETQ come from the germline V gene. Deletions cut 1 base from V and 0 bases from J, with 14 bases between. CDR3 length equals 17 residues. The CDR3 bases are TGCGCCAGCAGCTTGATGGACCTCTCGGGCTCTGGAAACACCATATATTTT. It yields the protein CASSLMDLSGSGNTIYF. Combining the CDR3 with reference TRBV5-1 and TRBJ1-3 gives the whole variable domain KAGVTQTPRYLIKTRGQQVTLSCSPISGHRSVSWYQQTPGQGLQFLFEYFSETQRNKGNFPGRFSGRQFSNSRSEMNVSTLELGDSALYLCASSLMDLSGSGNTIYFGEGSWLTVV.

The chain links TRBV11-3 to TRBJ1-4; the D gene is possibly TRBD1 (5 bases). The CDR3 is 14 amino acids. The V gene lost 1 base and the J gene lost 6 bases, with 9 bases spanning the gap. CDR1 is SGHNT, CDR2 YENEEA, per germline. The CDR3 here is CASSLGAGHEKLFF. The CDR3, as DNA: TGTGCCAGCAGCTTAGGGGCAGGGCATGAAAAACTGTTTTTT.

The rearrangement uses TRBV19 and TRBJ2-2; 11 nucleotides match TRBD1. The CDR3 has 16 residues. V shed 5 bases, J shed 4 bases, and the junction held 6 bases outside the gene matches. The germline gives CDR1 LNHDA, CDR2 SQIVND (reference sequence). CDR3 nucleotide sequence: TGTGCCAGTAGTTTGGGACAGGGGGTACTCACCGGGGAGCTGTTTTTT. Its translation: CASSLGQGVLTGELFF.

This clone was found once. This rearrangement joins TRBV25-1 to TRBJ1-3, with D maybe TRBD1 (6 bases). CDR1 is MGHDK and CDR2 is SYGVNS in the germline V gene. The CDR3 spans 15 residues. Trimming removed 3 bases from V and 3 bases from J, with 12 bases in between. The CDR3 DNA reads TGTGCCAGCAGTGAGGACAGAGACTTTGGAAACACCATATATTTT. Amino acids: CASSEDRDFGNTIYF.

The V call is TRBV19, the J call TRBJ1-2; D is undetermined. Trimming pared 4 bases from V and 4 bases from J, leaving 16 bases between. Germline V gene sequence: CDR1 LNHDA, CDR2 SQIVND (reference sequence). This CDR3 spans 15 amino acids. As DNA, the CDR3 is TGTGCCAGTAGTACTGATGTGGACGCATTCTATGGCTACACCTTC. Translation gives CASSTDVDAFYGYTF.

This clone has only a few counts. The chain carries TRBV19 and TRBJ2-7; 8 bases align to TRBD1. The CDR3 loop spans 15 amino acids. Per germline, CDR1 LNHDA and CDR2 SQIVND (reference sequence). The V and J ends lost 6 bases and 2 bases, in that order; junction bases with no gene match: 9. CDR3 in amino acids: CASSLGTGQPYEQYF. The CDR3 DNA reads TGTGCCAGTAGCCTCGGGACAGGCCAACCCTACGAGCAGTACTTC.

CDR3 in amino acids: CASSPVPGLAGGKNYEQYF. The CDR3 DNA sequence: TGTGCCAGCAGCCCGGTTCCGGGACTAGCGGGAGGGAAAAACTACGAGCAGTACTTC. The chain has TRBV6-8 and TRBJ2-7; TRBD2 matches at 16 bases. Per germline, CDR1 MNHGY and CDR2 SAAAGT. V shed 6 bases, J shed 3 bases, and the junction held 14 bases outside the gene matches. The CDR3 is 19 residues long.

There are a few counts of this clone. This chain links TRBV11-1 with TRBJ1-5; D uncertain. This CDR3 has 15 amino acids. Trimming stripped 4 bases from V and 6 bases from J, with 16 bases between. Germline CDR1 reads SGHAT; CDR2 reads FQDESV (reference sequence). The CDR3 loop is CASSSSGRLSQPQHF. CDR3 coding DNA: TGTGCCAGCAGCTCCTCGGGGAGGCTTAGTCAGCCCCAGCATTTT.

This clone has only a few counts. The CDR3 loop reads CASSRPGQEIYGYTF. Here the CDR3 DNA reads TGCGCCAGCAGCCGGCCGGGACAGGAGATCTATGGCTACACCTTC. The chain is built from TRBV4-1 and TRBJ1-2; 8 bases align to TRBD1. Germline trimming cut 4 bases from V and 4 bases from J; bases unmatched to any gene: 8. The germline V gene has CDR1 MGHRA and CDR2 YSYEKL. CDR3 length: 15 amino acids.